This TCR beta chain was sequenced for a study of T cell changes during pregnancy in multiple sclerosis (dated 2019 in TCRdb). Turning to the overall study: Changes in the T cell repertoire over the course of pregnancy were examined in this study in women with multiple sclerosis.

V and J are truncated by 8 bases and 6 bases respectively, leaving an intervening sequence of 19 bases. The CDR3 contains 14 residues, cysteine and phenylalanine counted. The only DNA kept is the CDR3, 42 bases in frame from the first base. As encoded in the germline V gene (reference sequence), CDR1 is MNHNY while CDR2 is SVGAGI. As to this clone: Its antigen remains unidentified. Base qualities are not recorded, but no much larger clone differs from it by a single base.

Preparation of the library involved the immunoSEQ multiplex PCR assay. Entries here come from immuneACCESS through TCRdb and include only in-frame sequences with V and J called. Some clones fail to appear in such tables; in the studies checked, an unresolved V gene covers under half of the shortfall, and the cause of the remainder is unknown. The sample has around 52,000 clones on record, approximately 87% of them singletons. The biggest ten clones account for 5.3% of the sample. Sequenced sample: peripheral blood from another person, used as feeder cells. The receptor chain draws on TRBV6-6 and TRBJ1-1, with TRBD1 perhaps the D gene, on 6 matching bases. This clonotype was sampled from a human donor whose cells served as feeder cells for cultures in a pregnancy study. The CDR3 protein: CASGGRGERAEAFF. In nucleotide form, the sequence is TGTGCCAGCGGGGGAAGGGGGGAACGTGCTGAAGCTTTCTTT.